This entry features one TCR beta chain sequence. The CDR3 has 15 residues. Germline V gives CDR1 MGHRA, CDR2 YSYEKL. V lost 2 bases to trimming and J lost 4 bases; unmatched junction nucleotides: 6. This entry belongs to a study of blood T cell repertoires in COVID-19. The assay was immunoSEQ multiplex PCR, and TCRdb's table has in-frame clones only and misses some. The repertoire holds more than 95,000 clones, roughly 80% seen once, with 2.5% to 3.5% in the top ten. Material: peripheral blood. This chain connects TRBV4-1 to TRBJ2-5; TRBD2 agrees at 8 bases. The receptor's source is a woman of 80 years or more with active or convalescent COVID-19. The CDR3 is CASSQSRGGGETQYF. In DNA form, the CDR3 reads TGCGCCAGCAGCCAATCCCGGGGGGGAGGAGAGACCCAGTACTTC.